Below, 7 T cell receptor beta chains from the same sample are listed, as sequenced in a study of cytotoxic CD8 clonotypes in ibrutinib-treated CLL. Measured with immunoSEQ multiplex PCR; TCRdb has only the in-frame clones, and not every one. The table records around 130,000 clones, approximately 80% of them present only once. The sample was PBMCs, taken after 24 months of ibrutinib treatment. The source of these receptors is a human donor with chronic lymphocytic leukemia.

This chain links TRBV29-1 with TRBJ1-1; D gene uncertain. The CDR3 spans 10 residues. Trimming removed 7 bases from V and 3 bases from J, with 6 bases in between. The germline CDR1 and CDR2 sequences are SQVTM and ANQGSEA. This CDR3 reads CSGADTEAFF. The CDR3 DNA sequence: TGCAGCGGAGCTGACACTGAAGCTTTCTTT.

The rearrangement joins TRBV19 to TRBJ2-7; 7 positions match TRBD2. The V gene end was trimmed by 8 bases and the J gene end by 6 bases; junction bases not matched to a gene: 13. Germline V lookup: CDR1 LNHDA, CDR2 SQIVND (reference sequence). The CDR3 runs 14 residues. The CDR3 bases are TGTGCCAGTCGGAGGGGAGGGCAGGAGGGCGAGCAGTACTTC. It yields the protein CASRRGGQEGEQYF.

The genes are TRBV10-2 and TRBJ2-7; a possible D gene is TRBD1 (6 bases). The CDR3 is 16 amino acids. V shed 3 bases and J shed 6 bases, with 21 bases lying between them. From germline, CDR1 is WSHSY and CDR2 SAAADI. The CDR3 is CASSEVQVRGIGEQYF. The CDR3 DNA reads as TGCGCCAGCAGTGAAGTGCAAGTCAGGGGTATCGGCGAGCAGTACTTC.

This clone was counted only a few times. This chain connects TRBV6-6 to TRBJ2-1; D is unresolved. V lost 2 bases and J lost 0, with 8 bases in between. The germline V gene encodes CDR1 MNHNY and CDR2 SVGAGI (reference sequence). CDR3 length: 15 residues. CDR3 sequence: CASSYRHFSYNEQFF. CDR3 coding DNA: TGTGCCAGCAGTTACAGGCACTTCTCCTACAATGAGCAGTTCTTC.

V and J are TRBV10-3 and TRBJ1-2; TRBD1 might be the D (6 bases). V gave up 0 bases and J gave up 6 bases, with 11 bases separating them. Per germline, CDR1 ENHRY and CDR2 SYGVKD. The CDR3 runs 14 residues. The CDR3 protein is CAISESEGDNGYTF. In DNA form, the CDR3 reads TGTGCCATCAGTGAGTCAGAGGGGGACAATGGCTACACCTTC.

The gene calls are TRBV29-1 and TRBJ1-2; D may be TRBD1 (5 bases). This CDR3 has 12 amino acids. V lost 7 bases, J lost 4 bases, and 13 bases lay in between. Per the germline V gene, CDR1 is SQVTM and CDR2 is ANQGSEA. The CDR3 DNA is TGCAGCGCCCTAGGGGCAGCCTATGGCTACACCTTC. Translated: CSALGAAYGYTF.

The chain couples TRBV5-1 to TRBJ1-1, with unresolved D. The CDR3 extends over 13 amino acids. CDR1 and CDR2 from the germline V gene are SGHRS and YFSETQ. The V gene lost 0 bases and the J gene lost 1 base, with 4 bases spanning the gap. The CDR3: CASSLEGNTEAFF. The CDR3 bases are TGCGCCAGCAGCTTGGAGGGGAACACTGAAGCTTTCTTT. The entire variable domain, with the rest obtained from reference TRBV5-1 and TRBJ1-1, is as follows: KAGVTQTPRYLIKTRGQQVTLSCSPISGHRSVSWYQQTPGQGLQFLFEYFSETQRNKGNFPGRFSGRQFSNSRSEMNVSTLELGDSALYLCASSLEGNTEAFFGQGTRLTVV.